These 27 T cell receptor beta chains came from one sample sequenced in a study of response to subunit inactivated influenza vaccine. TCRdb analysed the RT-PCR reads with MiXCR anew, one entry per CDR3 protein. The sample holds 710,000 or so distinct CDR3 sequences, approximately 15% seen once. Sequenced here: PBMCs from blood, sampled about 11 days after vaccination. These receptors all stem from a man between 50 and 59 years old who received an inactivated influenza vaccine.

The table lists this clonotype with many counts. V gene TRBV2 combines with J gene TRBJ2-3, with D maybe TRBD2 (5 bases). This CDR3 spans 19 amino acids. Germline V CDR1 and CDR2: SNHLY, FYNNEI. Trimming removed 4 bases at V and 2 bases at J, with 25 bases between. The CDR3 bases are TGTGCCAGCAGTGGTATGAGTCAGCTAGCAAAGACTCTCACAGATACGCAGTATTTT. It yields the protein CASSGMSQLAKTLTDTQYF.

V and J are TRBV4-2 and TRBJ2-1, with 9 bases aligning to TRBD2. V lost 1 base, J lost 8 bases, and 12 bases stayed unmatched. The CDR3 sequence is 17 residues long. Germline CDR1 reads LGHNA; CDR2 reads YNFKEQ. The CDR3 is CASSQVSGGYTWDEQFF. The CDR3 region has the DNA TGTGCCAGCAGCCAAGTCAGCGGGGGGTATACTTGGGATGAGCAGTTCTTC.

In this sample, this clonotype turned up a few times. The V call is TRBV14, the J call TRBJ2-1; 10 positions match TRBD2. The germline CDR1 and CDR2 sequences are SGHDN and FVKESK. The CDR3 sequence is 15 residues long. V lost 4 bases to trimming and J lost 8 bases; unmatched junction nucleotides: 8. The CDR3: CASSPLAGAPYEQFF. CDR3 sequence (DNA): TGTGCCAGCAGCCCCCTAGCGGGAGCCCCGTATGAGCAGTTCTTC.

In this sample, this clonotype turned up a few times. The V gene is TRBV7-9, the J gene TRBJ2-1; weak D call: TRBD2 (7 bases). The CDR3 has 16 amino acids. V lost 2 bases to trimming and J lost 8 bases, with 19 bases between them. Germline CDR1 is SEHNR and CDR2 is FQNEAQ (reference sequence). Here the CDR3 reads CASSLTPWGGIYEQFF. CDR3 sequence (DNA): TGTGCCAGCAGCTTAACCCCGTGGGGGGGCATCTATGAGCAGTTCTTC.

A few counts support this clonotype. The chain carries TRBV27 and TRBJ2-4; D remains unclear. V dropped 3 bases and J dropped 4 bases, with 7 bases sitting between them. The CDR3 covers 13 residues. Per the germline V gene, CDR1 is MNHEY and CDR2 is SMNVEV (reference sequence). CDR3 sequence (DNA): TGTGCCAGCAGTTTGGGCAGGAAAAACATTCAGTACTTC. Encoded protein: CASSLGRKNIQYF.

This clonotype has a count of ten or more. The V and J genes are TRBV20-1 and TRBJ2-2, with a tentative D call TRBD2 (5 bases). The germline CDR1 and CDR2 sequences are DFQATT and SNEGSKA (reference sequence). V lost 3 bases to trimming and J lost 5 bases, with 10 bases between them. The CDR3 totals 13 residues. The CDR3 region has the DNA TGCAGTGCTAGCAGAGGGTTAACCGGGGAGCTGTTTTTT. The encoded protein is CSASRGLTGELFF.

This clonotype has only a few counts. The chain uses TRBV6-1 and TRBJ1-2, with TRBD1 matching 9 bases. Germline lookup yields CDR1 MNHNS and CDR2 SASEGT. The CDR3 is made up of 14 amino acids. After removal of 7 bases from V and 5 bases from J, the junction contained 8 bases not matched to a gene. The CDR3 DNA is TGTGCCAGCACCCCGACAGGGGGATTTTATGGCTACACCTTC. It encodes CASTPTGGFYGYTF.

The chain links TRBV6-1 to TRBJ2-1; 9 bases match TRBD1. After removal of 7 bases from V and 5 bases from J, the junction contained 9 bases not matched to a gene. The germline gives CDR1 MNHNS, CDR2 SASEGT. There are 15 residues in the CDR3. CDR3: CASTPGQGLDNEQFF. CDR3 DNA: TGTGCCAGCACTCCGGGACAGGGTCTTGACAATGAGCAGTTCTTC.

CDR3 in amino acids: CATSRGGLGANVLTF. As DNA, the CDR3 is TGTGCCACCAGCAGGGGGGGGCTTGGGGCCAACGTCCTGACTTTC. The V and J genes are TRBV15 and TRBJ2-6; maybe TRBD2 (7 bases). CDR1 and CDR2 (germline): LNHNV, YYDKDF (reference sequence). This CDR3 is built from 15 residues. Deletions cut 3 bases from V and 3 bases from J, with 9 bases between.

A note on this clonotype: A read error is possible here, since a much larger clone lies one base away. This chain uses TRBV29-1 with TRBJ2-3; maybe TRBD2 (7 bases). The V gene lost 2 bases and the J gene lost 1 base, with 10 bases spanning the gap. Germline assignment: CDR1 SQVTM and CDR2 ANQGSEA. This CDR3 spans 14 amino acids. The CDR3 loop reads CSVEPGGRTDTQYF. As DNA, the CDR3 is TGCAGCGTTGAACCGGGGGGCCGCACAGATACGCAGTATTTT.

This clonotype has a count of ten or more. This chain uses TRBV29-1 with TRBJ1-5; no clear D gene. Per the germline V gene, CDR1 is SQVTM and CDR2 is ANQGSEA. The CDR3 runs 11 residues. Trimming removed 4 bases from V and 6 bases from J, with 7 bases in between. The CDR3 DNA reads as TGCAGCGTTGGGGAGGGTCAGCCCCAGCATTTT. Encoded protein: CSVGEGQPQHF.

This clonotype was counted many times. The V gene is TRBV4-3, the J gene TRBJ1-1; D is possibly TRBD1 (6 bases). The V end was cut by 3 bases, the J end by 1 base, with 18 bases between. Germline CDR1 reads LGHNA; CDR2 reads YSLEER. The CDR3 consists of 17 residues. CDR3: CASSHSPGTPWNTEAFF. The DNA for the CDR3 is TGCGCCAGCAGCCATTCCCCGGGGACACCTTGGAACACTGAAGCTTTCTTT.

This rearrangement joins TRBV6-2 or TRBV6-3 to TRBJ1-1; D perhaps matches TRBD1 (5 bases). The CDR3 has 17 residues. With 3 bases removed from V and 4 bases from J, the gap between germline ends came to 21 bases. The germline V gene encodes CDR1 MNHEY and CDR2 SVGEGT. CDR3: CASSYYRDSGAITEAFF. CDR3 DNA: TGTGCCAGCAGTTATTATAGAGACAGCGGGGCGATCACTGAAGCTTTCTTT.

This clonotype has just a few counts. The gene calls are TRBV7-2 and TRBJ2-3; tentative D call: TRBD2 (5 bases). V lost 5 bases to trimming and J lost 0 bases, with 9 bases between them. Germline V gene sequence: CDR1 SGHTA, CDR2 FQGNSA. CDR3 size: 14 residues. CDR3 sequence reads: CASSPEVSTDTQYF. Written as DNA, the CDR3 is TGTGCCAGCAGCCCGGAGGTGAGCACAGATACGCAGTATTTT. Filled out from reference TRBV7-2 and TRBJ2-3, the complete variable domain reads GAGVSQSPSNKVTEKGKDVELRCDPISGHTALYWYRQSLGQGLEFLIYFQGNSAPDKSGLPSDRFSAERTGGSVSTLTIQRTQQEDSAVYLCASSPEVSTDTQYFGPGTRLTVL.

The genes are TRBV25-1 and TRBJ1-2; D may be TRBD1 (6 bases). CDR1 is MGHDK and CDR2 is SYGVNS in the germline V gene. The V end lost 3 bases, the J end lost 4 bases, and 9 bases lay between the germline ends. This CDR3 has 13 residues. CDR3 amino acids: CASSDTGRYGYTF. The CDR3 DNA sequence: TGTGCCAGCAGTGATACAGGGCGCTATGGCTACACCTTC.

The chain couples TRBV24-1 to TRBJ1-5; D is perhaps TRBD1 (5 bases). This CDR3 region has 15 residues. Trimming removed 4 bases at V and 2 bases at J, with 11 bases between. Per the germline V gene, CDR1 is KGHDR and CDR2 is SFDVKD. DNA for the CDR3: TGTGCCACCAGTGAATCAGGGCTTGGCAATCAGCCCCAGCATTTT. It encodes CATSESGLGNQPQHF.

A few counts support this clonotype. The gene calls are TRBV5-6 and TRBJ2-7; 11 bases are shared with TRBD2. Germline lookup yields CDR1 SGHDT and CDR2 YYEEEE. Trimming cost V 4 bases and J 4 bases; bases outside gene matches: 4. This CDR3 is 14 amino acids long. The CDR3 is CASSEGTSGYEQYF. CDR3 nucleotides: TGTGCCAGCAGCGAGGGGACTAGCGGTTACGAGCAGTACTTC.

This rearrangement joins TRBV5-1 to TRBJ2-2; 8 bases map to TRBD1. Trimming removed 4 bases from V and 5 bases from J; junction bases left unmatched: 4. CDR1 and CDR2 from the germline V gene are SGHRS and YFSETQ. The CDR3 is 14 residues long. The CDR3 spells CASSAGQETGELFF. CDR3 DNA sequence: TGCGCCAGCAGCGCGGGACAGGAGACCGGGGAGCTGTTTTTT.

This clonotype has just a few counts. J is TRBJ1-3 and V is TRBV7-2, with D tentatively TRBD1 (6 bases). The germline V and J ends were trimmed by 1 base and 16 bases, with 14 bases remaining between them. Germline assignment: CDR1 SGHTA and CDR2 FQGNSA. The CDR3 runs 12 residues. This CDR3 reads CASSLVGQGRYF. CDR3 DNA: TGTGCCAGCAGCTTAGTTGGGCAGGGGAGGTATTTT.

The chain is built from TRBV7-2 and TRBJ1-3; D remains ambiguous. Germline values: CDR1 SGHTA, CDR2 FQGNSA. This CDR3 has 16 residues. V was clipped by 2 bases and J by 0 bases, with 11 bases between them. CDR3 bases: TGTGCCAGCAGCTTACTGAGGGTGTCCTCTGGAAACACCATATATTTT. Encoded protein: CASSLLRVSSGNTIYF.

This chain joins TRBV7-2 and TRBJ2-7, with D possibly matching TRBD2 (6 bases). The CDR3 consists of 14 residues. Germline loops: CDR1 SGHTA, CDR2 FQGNSA. V was cut by 1 base and J by 5 bases, with 12 bases left in between. The CDR3 DNA is TGTGCCAGCAGCTTAGGGCTAGCGCTGAACGAGCAGTACTTC. It specifies CASSLGLALNEQYF. Drawing the rest from reference TRBV7-2 and TRBJ2-7, the complete variable domain is GAGVSQSPSNKVTEKGKDVELRCDPISGHTALYWYRQSLGQGLEFLIYFQGNSAPDKSGLPSDRFSAERTGGSVSTLTIQRTQQEDSAVYLCASSLGLALNEQYFGPGTRLTVT.

The V call is TRBV28, the J call TRBJ2-7, with D tentatively TRBD2 (6 bases). CDR3 length: 14 residues. The germline V gene has CDR1 MDHEN and CDR2 SYDVKM. Trimming left V 7 bases short and J 2 bases short, with 15 bases between. CDR3 amino acids: CASNGLLTPYEQYF. The DNA for the CDR3 is TGTGCCAGCAACGGACTACTTACTCCCTACGAGCAGTACTTC.

The chain has TRBV29-1 and TRBJ2-1; 8 bases align to TRBD2. The CDR3 spans 13 residues. V was pared by 5 bases and J by 5 bases, with 5 bases of the junction left unmatched. Germline CDR1 and CDR2: SQVTM and ANQGSEA. Here the CDR3 reads CSVNRGGDNEQFF. DNA for the CDR3: TGCAGCGTTAACCGGGGGGGGGACAATGAGCAGTTCTTC.

This clonotype was detected only a few times. CDR3 bases: TGTGCCACCAGTGACGGACAGGCACCAAGCGAGCAGTACTTC. Protein: CATSDGQAPSEQYF. The V gene is TRBV24-1, the J gene TRBJ2-7; 7 nucleotides agree with TRBD1. The germline CDR1 and CDR2 sequences are KGHDR and SFDVKD. Germline trimming cut 4 bases from V and 6 bases from J; bases unmatched to any gene: 8. This CDR3 is built from 14 residues.

This clonotype was picked up a small number of times. The chain couples TRBV19 to TRBJ1-2; 9 bases are shared with TRBD1. This CDR3 is built from 14 residues. V was clipped by 7 bases and J by 8 bases; unmatched bases: 11. The germline V gene encodes CDR1 LNHDA and CDR2 SQIVND (reference sequence). The CDR3 coding sequence is TGTGCCAGTACTACTTCCGGGACAGGGAAGGGCTACACCTTC. This codes for CASTTSGTGKGYTF.

This clonotype was picked up a small number of times. V and J are TRBV5-1 and TRBJ2-6; D tentatively reads TRBD1 or TRBD2 (5 bases each). Between the trimmed V and J ends, which lost 7 bases and 0 bases, there was a span of 20 bases. The CDR3 consists of 18 residues. Germline V CDR1 and CDR2: SGHRS, YFSETQ. CDR3 in DNA: TGCGCCAGCCAAAAAATGGGGGACCCACGCTCTGGGGCCAACGTCCTGACTTTC. Translation: CASQKMGDPRSGANVLTF.

V is TRBV7-2 and J is TRBJ2-1; 8 nucleotides match TRBD2. The CDR3 sequence is 17 residues long. V lost 4 bases, J lost 6 bases, and 14 bases stayed unmatched. Germline V gene sequence: CDR1 SGHTA, CDR2 FQGNSA. CDR3 DNA sequence: TGTGCCAGCAGCTCGACCGGACTAGCTGTCCTTAGCAATGAGCAGTTCTTC. This gives the protein CASSSTGLAVLSNEQFF.